The sequence of this T cell receptor beta chain was determined in a study of blood T cell repertoires in COVID-19. Across the study: T cells, B-cell-depleted T cells, or PBMCs supplied cDNA or gDNA.

A few counts support this clone. Assay used: immunoSEQ multiplex PCR; TCRdb lists only in-frame clones, some missing. The sample has 350,000 to 400,000 clones, 70% to 90% seen once. Per germline, CDR1 WNHNN and CDR2 SYGVQD (reference sequence). V shed 3 bases and J 3 bases; nucleotides not matched to a gene: 3. The CDR3 totals 15 residues. The V call is TRBV10-1, the J call TRBJ2-1; 9 nucleotides align to TRBD1. The material sequenced was peripheral blood. The TCR sequence derives from a woman aged 60 to 75 with COVID-19, enrolled during active disease. CDR3 amino acids: CASSDPGQGYNEQFF. Here the CDR3 DNA reads TGCGCCAGCAGTGACCCGGGACAGGGCTACAATGAGCAGTTCTTC.